Shown below are 2 T cell receptor beta chains from a single sample sequenced in a study of T-cell reconstitution after alpha-beta-depleted transplantation in children. For TCRbeta, the library was prepared with unique molecular identifiers. Via MiXCR, TCRdb re-called the PCR reads, giving one row per CDR3 protein. This sample has about 1,000,000 distinct CDR3 sequences, with roughly 29% found just once. This sample comprised PBMCs, mostly from graft donor cells, obtained 360 days after TCRalphabeta/CD19-depleted stem cell transplant. The origin of the receptors is a boy in the first two years of life who had a stem cell transplant for SCID, so the T cells may come from the graft donor.

The genes are TRBV2 and TRBJ1-5; D gene ambiguous. Germline assignment: CDR1 SNHLY and CDR2 FYNNEI. The CDR3 length is 17 residues. Between the trimmed V and J ends, which lost 5 bases and 5 bases, there was a span of 22 bases. The CDR3 nucleotides read TGTGCCAGCAGTCGCGGTGGGGATCTCGGGAGATATCAGCCCCAGCATTTT. Its translation is CASSRGGDLGRYQPQHF.

This clonotype occurred a few times. The genes are TRBV5-1 and TRBJ2-5; D tentatively fits TRBD1 or TRBD2 (6 bases each). The V gene lost 4 bases and the J gene lost 5 bases, with 15 bases spanning the gap. CDR1 is SGHRS, CDR2 YFSETQ, per germline. The CDR3 is made up of 14 amino acids. The CDR3 nucleotides read TGCGCCAGCAGCCCAAGGGGGGTTTCGGAGACCCAGTACTTC. Its translation is CASSPRGVSETQYF.